The TCR beta chain under discussion was sequenced for a study of blood T cell repertoires in COVID-19 (TCRdb year 2020). About the full investigation: Samples from collaborators originated in the United States, Italy and Spain and spanned both the acute and convalescent phases of COVID-19. The material from the prospective study consisted of cDNA or gDNA derived from T cells, B-cell-depleted T cells, or PBMCs. Deeply sampled blood TCRbeta repertoires from subjects exposed to, actively infected with, or recovered from COVID-19 were included in the dataset. A freely available public database, intended as a resource for researchers studying the immune response to SARS-CoV-2, is where the repertoires were released. The samples were drawn from two sources: the first 160 participants of the ongoing ImmuneRACE study, and over 1,000 subjects contributed by 6 global collaborators. A de-identified subject ID, COVID-19 status, age in years and sex were almost always included in the sample metadata. Where HLA class I and class II types were available, the types were taken from metadata supplied by the sample provider, not from assay-based typing. Study-level results and caveats: Clinical and demographic metadata were provided uncurated, with the amount varying by source and participant.

Concerning this clone: What antigen it recognizes has not been identified. Base qualities are not provided; no much larger clone lies one nucleotide away.

The immunoSEQ Assay, a bias-controlled multiplex PCR, was used to amplify TCRbeta CDR3 regions from genomic DNA. The source study handled its data this way. The number of nucleated cells in each sample was estimated by amplification of reference gene primers within the assay. To quantify the absolute abundance of each unique TCRbeta CDR3 rearrangement, sequence reads were collapsed and filtered. For each sample, productive Simpson clonality was calculated as the square root of Simpson's diversity index across productive rearrangements. Entries here come from immuneACCESS through TCRdb and include only in-frame sequences with V and J called. Some clones fail to appear in such tables; in the studies checked, an unresolved V gene covers under half of the shortfall, and the cause of the remainder is unknown. V and J calls and clone size follow that table, whereas D and trimming were derived from the DNA. The sample table records 250,000 to 300,000 clones; over 75% of these occur just once. 5.1% of the sample is held by the ten biggest clonotypes.

Whole blood was collected in K2EDTA tubes by collaborating institutions according to the institutions' own protocols. For TCRbeta analysis, collaborator samples were shipped as frozen whole blood, as isolated PBMCs, or as DNA extracted from either sample type. Sequences MNHEY (CDR1) and SVGAGI (CDR2) are obtained from the germline V gene. Relative to germline, V is 5 bases shorter and J is 3 bases shorter, with 5 bases between their ends. CDR3 length: 11 amino acids, cysteine to phenylalanine. Of the read, only the CDR3 DNA is kept; its 33 bases are in frame from base 1. Sequencing input: peripheral blood. The receptor was derived from a man aged 45 to 65 with active or convalescent COVID-19. The chain is encoded by TRBV6-5 joined to TRBJ2-7; a confident D gene designation cannot be given. CDR3 protein: CASSPNYEQYF. In nucleotides, the sequence is TGTGCCAGCAGTCCAAACTACGAGCAGTACTTC.